The next 12 T cell receptor beta chains were all read from a single sample in a study of shared clonotypes between healthy human individuals. The naive CD8 subset, CD45RO-negative cells positively selected for CCR7, excluded terminally differentiated effector memory CD45RA+ cells. TCRdb keeps only in-frame clones here, not all; method: immunoSEQ multiplex PCR. This table holds roughly 2 million clones, about 95% found once. Sequenced material: naive CD8+ T cells sorted from blood. The origin of the receptors is a man between 18 and 35 years old in good health.

The chain links TRBV7-3 to TRBJ2-7; D is possibly TRBD1 (6 bases). This CDR3 comprises 15 residues. Trimming removed 2 bases from V and 2 bases from J, with 13 bases in between. The germline V gene has CDR1 SGHTA and CDR2 FQGTGA. The CDR3 here is CASSLEGTPTYEQYF. The CDR3 DNA reads as TGTGCCAGCAGCTTAGAGGGGACACCCACCTACGAGCAGTACTTC. The complete variable domain, with remaining parts taken from reference TRBV7-3 and TRBJ2-7, reads GAGVSQTPSNKVTEKGKYVELRCDPISGHTALYWYRQSLGQGPEFLIYFQGTGAADDSGLPNDRFFAVRPEGSVSTLKIQRTERGDSAVYLCASSLEGTPTYEQYFGPGTRLTVT.

The chain couples TRBV4-3 to TRBJ2-1, with no clear D. CDR3 length: 13 amino acids. Trimming cost V 2 bases and J 3 bases, with 5 bases left between them. CDR1 and CDR2 from the germline V gene are LGHNA and YSLEER. The CDR3 reads CASSQRLYNEQFF. The DNA for the CDR3 is TGCGCCAGCAGCCAACGCCTCTACAATGAGCAGTTCTTC.

This clone has only one observation. This chain uses TRBV27 with TRBJ1-5; D ambiguous. The germline V gene encodes CDR1 MNHEY and CDR2 SMNVEV (reference sequence). The CDR3 totals 17 residues. V lost 5 bases and J 2 bases, leaving 19 bases between the germline ends. CDR3: CASSPKLDRAGNQPQHF. CDR3 bases: TGTGCCAGCAGTCCTAAATTGGACCGGGCGGGCAATCAGCCCCAGCATTTT.

This chain uses TRBV7-2 with TRBJ1-3; no definite D call. From germline, CDR1 is SGHTA and CDR2 FQGNSA. The CDR3 totals 17 residues. V was clipped by 1 base and J by 0 bases, with 13 bases between them. CDR3 nucleotides: TGTGCCAGCAGCTTAGAGTCCTACTCCACCTCTGGAAACACCATATATTTT. Protein product: CASSLESYSTSGNTIYF.

The gene calls are TRBV7-3 and TRBJ2-1; 7 bases line up with TRBD2. Germline values: CDR1 SGHTA, CDR2 FQGTGA. CDR3 length: 15 amino acids. V lost 5 bases and J lost 4; bases outside the gene matches: 8. Written as DNA, the CDR3 is TGTGCCAGCAGCCCCCTGGGGGGGGATTACAATGAGCAGTTCTTC. It yields the protein CASSPLGGDYNEQFF.

A note on this clone: This sequence may be a read error, since a much larger clone differs from it by one base. The CDR3 is CSAAMSWGYERYF. In nucleotides, the CDR3 is TGCAGCGCAGCTATGTCATGGGGCTACGAGCGGTACTTC. The V and J genes are TRBV29-1 and TRBJ2-7; a weak D match, TRBD1 (5 bases). CDR1 and CDR2 (germline): SQVTM, ANQGSEA. The CDR3 loop spans 13 amino acids.

The J gene is TRBJ1-5, the V gene TRBV4-1, with unresolved D. Germline loops: CDR1 MGHRA, CDR2 YSYEKL. V gave up 1 base and J gave up 1 base, with 14 bases separating them. The CDR3 has 17 residues. The CDR3 nucleotides read TGCGCCAGCAGCCAAGGCCTGGAGGGAGGGAGCAATCAGCCCCAGCATTTT. Translation: CASSQGLEGGSNQPQHF.

The chain carries TRBV27 and TRBJ2-7; tentative D call: TRBD1 (5 bases). V was cut by 6 bases and J by 3 bases, with 12 bases left in between. The CDR3 length is 13 residues. Germline loops: CDR1 MNHEY, CDR2 SMNVEV (reference sequence). This CDR3 reads CASSRAGIYEQYF. In DNA, the CDR3 is TGTGCCAGCAGCCGGGCAGGGATCTACGAGCAGTACTTC.

This clone has a single count. This rearrangement joins TRBV14 to TRBJ2-1, with 9 bases lining up with TRBD2. The CDR3 consists of 18 residues. J lost 9 bases, V lost 3 bases, and 18 bases had no gene match. Germline assignment: CDR1 SGHDN and CDR2 FVKESK. The CDR3 loop is CASSHTNFLAGGPLEQFF. CDR3 sequence (DNA): TGTGCCAGCAGCCATACAAACTTTCTGGCGGGGGGGCCCCTTGAGCAGTTCTTC.

The chain recombines TRBV11-3 with TRBJ2-1, with D perhaps matching TRBD1 or TRBD2 (5 bases each). The CDR3 is made up of 11 amino acids. Germline V lookup: CDR1 SGHNT, CDR2 YENEEA. Trimming took off 7 bases at V and 11 bases at J, with 12 bases between the two ends. The CDR3 DNA follows: TGTGCCAGCACCCACTGGGGGAAGCAGTTCTTC. Protein sequence: CASTHWGKQFF. Complete variable domain (other parts from reference TRBV11-3 and TRBJ2-1): EAGVVQSPRYKIIEKKQPVAFWCNPISGHNTLYWYLQNLGQGPELLIRYENEEAVDDSQLPKDRFSAERLKGVDSTLKIQPAELGDSAVYLCASTHWGKQFFGPGTRLTVL.

This rearrangement joins TRBV5-4 to TRBJ1-2; 12 bases fit TRBD1. This CDR3 comprises 16 residues. V lost 3 bases, J lost 4 bases, and 7 bases stayed unmatched. From germline, CDR1 is SGHNT and CDR2 YYREEE (reference sequence). CDR3 residues: CASSWGQGAGAYGYTF. The CDR3 DNA sequence: TGTGCCAGCAGCTGGGGACAGGGGGCGGGGGCCTATGGCTACACCTTC.

In regard to this clone: Other DNA sequences from this sample encode an identical CDR3 as well. The rearrangement links TRBV7-9 to TRBJ2-7; 14 bases fit TRBD2. V was clipped by 5 bases and J by 1 base; unmatched bases: 4. The germline V gene encodes CDR1 SEHNR and CDR2 FQNEAQ (reference sequence). The CDR3 runs 16 residues. CDR3 sequence: CASSPGTSGGSYEQYF. The DNA for the CDR3 is TGTGCCAGCAGCCCAGGGACTAGCGGGGGATCCTACGAGCAGTACTTC.